Listed here is a single T cell receptor beta chain. The target antigen is unknown. CDR1 and CDR2 (germline): SGHKS, YYEKEE (reference sequence). V gave up 0 bases and J gave up 3 bases, with 7 bases separating them. The CDR3 consists of 14 residues. Primed by a sample-barcoded 5' primer and a J-beta primer mix, a second PCR proceeded for roughly 6 to 12 cycles. One entry per CDR3 protein, called by TCRdb with MiXCR from the 5' RACE reads. Of approximately 780,000 distinct CDR3 sequences in the sample, 20% to 30% were seen once. The people who gave samples were healthy Caucasians from Russia, aged about 6 to 100. This record comes from a study of blood T cells in healthy people across ages. Study-wide findings and caveats: Greater diversity and more naive CD4+ cells were seen in long-lived donors than in aged donors. Diversity of TCR beta per million T cells declined in a roughly linear way with age.

These sequences were also reported in another study, on T cells of mothers and their children.

This sequence joins TRBV5-5 and TRBJ1-3; D is unresolved. The TCR originated in a boy between 5 and 17 years old in good health. Material: blood. The CDR3 reads CASSLETNGNTIYF. DNA for the CDR3: TGTGCCAGCAGCTTGGAGACCAATGGAAACACCATATATTTT.